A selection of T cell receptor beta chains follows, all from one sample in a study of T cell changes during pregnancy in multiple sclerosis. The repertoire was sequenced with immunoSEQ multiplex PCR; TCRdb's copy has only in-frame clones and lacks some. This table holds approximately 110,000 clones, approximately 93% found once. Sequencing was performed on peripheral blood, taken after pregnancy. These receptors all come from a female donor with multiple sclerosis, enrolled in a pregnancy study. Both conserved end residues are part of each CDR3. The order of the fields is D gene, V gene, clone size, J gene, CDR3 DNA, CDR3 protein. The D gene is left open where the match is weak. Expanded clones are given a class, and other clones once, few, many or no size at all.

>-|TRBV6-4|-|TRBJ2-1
TGTGCCAGCAGCCCAGAGGGCTCCTACAATGAGCAGTTCTTC
CASSPEGSYNEQFF
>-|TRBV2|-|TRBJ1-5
TGTGCCAGCCGACGGATCGGGGGAGCCCAGCATTTT
CASRRIGGAQHF
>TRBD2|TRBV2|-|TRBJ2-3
TGTGCCACCTCCGGGACTAGCAAGCAGTATTTT
CATSGTSKQYF
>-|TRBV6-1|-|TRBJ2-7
TGTGCCAGCAGTGACTGGGGGACACCTTACGAGCAGTACTTC
CASSDWGTPYEQYF
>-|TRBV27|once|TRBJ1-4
TGTGCCAGCAGCCGAGTTGCCGGGGAAAAACTGTTTTTT
CASSRVAGEKLFF
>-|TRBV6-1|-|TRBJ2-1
TGTGCCGTTTCTGACAGAACGAGGAATGAGCAGTTCTTC
CAVSDRTRNEQFF
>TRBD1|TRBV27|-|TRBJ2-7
TGTGCCAGCAGCTCCACTCGGACAGGGGGATCCTACGAGCAGTACTTC
CASSSTRTGGSYEQYF
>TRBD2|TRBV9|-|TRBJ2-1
TGTGCCAGCAGCTTTCGGACTAGCGGGGGGGGTCGCTACAATGAGCAGTTCTTC
CASSFRTSGGGRYNEQFF
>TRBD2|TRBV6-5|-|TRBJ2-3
TGTGCCAGCAGTTACTCGGGGGGGGAGACAGATACGCAGTATTTT
CASSYSGGETDTQYF
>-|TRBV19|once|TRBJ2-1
TGTGCCAGTAGTATAGAAGGGGCTCATGAGCAGTTCTTC
CASSIEGAHEQFF
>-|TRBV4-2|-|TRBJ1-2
TGTGCCAGCAGCCAAGACCTCCGGGGGAGCGGCTACACCTTC
CASSQDLRGSGYTF
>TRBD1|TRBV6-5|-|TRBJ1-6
TGTGCCAGCAGTTACGGGACAGGGGCGAAGAATTCACCCCTCCACTTT
CASSYGTGAKNSPLHF
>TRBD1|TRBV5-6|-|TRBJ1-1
TGTGCCAGCAGCGGAAACAGGGGAGGGAACACTGAAGCTTTCTTT
CASSGNRGGNTEAFF
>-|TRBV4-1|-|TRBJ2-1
TGCGCCAGCAGCGGGGTCGGGTTCCTGGAGAGGGATGAGCAGTTCTTC
CASSGVGFLERDEQFF
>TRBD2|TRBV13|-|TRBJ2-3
TGTGCCAGCAGCCCCCTAGCAGCAACTAGCGGGGGGGCCGATACGCAGTATTTT
CASSPLAATSGGADTQYF
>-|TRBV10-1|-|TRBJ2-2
TGCGCCAGCAGCCAGACACTTCCTCCCGGGGAGCTGTTTTTT
CASSQTLPPGELFF
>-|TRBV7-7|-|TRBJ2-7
TGTGCTAGCAGCTTATATCCAGGGACCTACGAGCAGTACTTC
CASSLYPGTYEQYF
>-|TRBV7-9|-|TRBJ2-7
TGTGCCAGCAGCCCTCGGGACATGATATACGAGCAGTACTTC
CASSPRDMIYEQYF
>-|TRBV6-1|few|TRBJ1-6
TGTGCCAGCAGTGACAGGGTACGCAATTCACCCCTCCACTTT
CASSDRVRNSPLHF
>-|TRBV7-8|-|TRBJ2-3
TGTGCCAGCAGCTTGGCACTAGCATCAGATACGCAGTATTTT
CASSLALASDTQYF
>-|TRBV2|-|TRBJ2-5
TGTGCCAGCAGTGTGGCGGCGGAGGAGACCCAGTACTTC
CASSVAAEETQYF
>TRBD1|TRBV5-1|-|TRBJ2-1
TGCGCCAGCAGCTTGGGGAGAACCGGGACAGGATTTGAGTTCTTC
CASSLGRTGTGFEFF
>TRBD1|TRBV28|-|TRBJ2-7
TGTGCCAGCAGTCCACTACAGGGGTTGTACGAGCAGTACTTC
CASSPLQGLYEQYF
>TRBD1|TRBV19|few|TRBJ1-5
TGTGCCACCCGAACGGGGACAGACTATCAGCCCCAGCATTTT
CATRTGTDYQPQHF
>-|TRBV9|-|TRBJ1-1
TGTGCCAGCAGCGCCCGGGATCTGACTGAAGCTTTCTTT
CASSARDLTEAFF
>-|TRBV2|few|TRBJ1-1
TGTGCCAGCAGTGCAGGGATCGCTGAAGCTTTCTTT
CASSAGIAEAFF
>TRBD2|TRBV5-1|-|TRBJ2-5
TGCGCCAGCAGCCTCCCTAGCGGGGGGTACCAAGAGACCCAGTACTTC
CASSLPSGGYQETQYF
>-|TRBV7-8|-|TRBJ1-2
TGTGCCAGCAGCCAGAACTATGGCTACACCTTC
CASSQNYGYTF
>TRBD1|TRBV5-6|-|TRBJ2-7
TGTGCCAGCAGCCCGGGACAGGGGGCAAGCGAGCAGTACTTC
CASSPGQGASEQYF
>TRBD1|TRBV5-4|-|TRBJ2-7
TGTGCCAGCAGCTTGGTGGGGACAGGGGACTACGAGCAGTACTTC
CASSLVGTGDYEQYF
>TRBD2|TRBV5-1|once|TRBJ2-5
TGCGCCAGCAGCTTGGAGGTCGGGGGGGCCCTTAAGACCCAGTACTTC
CASSLEVGGALKTQYF
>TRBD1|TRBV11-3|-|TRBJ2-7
TGTGCCAGCAAAATCCGACAGGGTGTTGACGAGCAGTACTTC
CASKIRQGVDEQYF
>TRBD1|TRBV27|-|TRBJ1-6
TGTGCCAGCAGAAGAATCGACAGGGAACCCCTCCACTTT
CASRRIDREPLHF
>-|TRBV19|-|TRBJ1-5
TGTGCCAGTAGTATAGGACATGATCAGCCCCAGCATTTT
CASSIGHDQPQHF
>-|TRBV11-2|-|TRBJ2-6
TGTGCCAGCAGCTTGAGACAGGCCACCGGCTCTGGGGCCAACGTCCTGACTTTC
CASSLRQATGSGANVLTF
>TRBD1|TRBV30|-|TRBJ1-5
TGTGCCTGGGCTGGACAGGGGGATCAGCCCCAGCATTTT
CAWAGQGDQPQHF
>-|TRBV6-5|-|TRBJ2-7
TGTGCCAGCAGGGCCGGGGTACCCTTCTCCTACGAGCAGTACTTC
CASRAGVPFSYEQYF
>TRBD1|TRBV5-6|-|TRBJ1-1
TGTGCCAGCAGCCTGAGGGTTGAGGGGGCAATGAACACTGAAGCTTTCTTT
CASSLRVEGAMNTEAFF
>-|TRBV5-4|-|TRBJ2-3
TGTGCCAGCAGCTCAACAGGCACAGATACGCAGTATTTT
CASSSTGTDTQYF
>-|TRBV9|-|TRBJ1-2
TGTGCCAGCAGCGTAGGGGAGGGGGGCAACTATGGCTACACCTTC
CASSVGEGGNYGYTF